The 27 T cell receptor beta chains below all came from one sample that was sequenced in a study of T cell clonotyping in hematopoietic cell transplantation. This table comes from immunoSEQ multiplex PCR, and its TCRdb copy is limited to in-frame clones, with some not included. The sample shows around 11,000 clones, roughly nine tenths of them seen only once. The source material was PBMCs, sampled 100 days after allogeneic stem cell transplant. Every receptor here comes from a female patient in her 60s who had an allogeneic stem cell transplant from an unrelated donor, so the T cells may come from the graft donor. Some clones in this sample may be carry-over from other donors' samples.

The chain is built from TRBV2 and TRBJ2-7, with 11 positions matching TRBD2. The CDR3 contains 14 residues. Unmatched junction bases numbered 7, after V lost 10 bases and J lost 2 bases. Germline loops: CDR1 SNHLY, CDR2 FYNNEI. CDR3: CAIPLTSGTYEQYF. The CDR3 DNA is TGTGCCATCCCATTGACTAGCGGGACCTACGAGCAGTACTTC.

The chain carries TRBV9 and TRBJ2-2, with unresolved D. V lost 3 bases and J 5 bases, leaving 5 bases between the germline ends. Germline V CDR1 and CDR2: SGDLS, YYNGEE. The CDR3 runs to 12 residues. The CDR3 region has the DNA TGTGCCAGCAGCGAGACTACCGGGGAGCTGTTTTTT. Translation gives CASSETTGELFF.

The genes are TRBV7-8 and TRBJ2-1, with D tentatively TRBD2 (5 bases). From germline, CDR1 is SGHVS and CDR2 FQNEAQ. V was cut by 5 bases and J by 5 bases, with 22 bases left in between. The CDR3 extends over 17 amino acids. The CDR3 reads CASSPGRLAGGHNEQFF. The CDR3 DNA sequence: TGTGCCAGCAGCCCCGGTCGGTTGGCGGGCGGCCACAATGAGCAGTTCTTC.

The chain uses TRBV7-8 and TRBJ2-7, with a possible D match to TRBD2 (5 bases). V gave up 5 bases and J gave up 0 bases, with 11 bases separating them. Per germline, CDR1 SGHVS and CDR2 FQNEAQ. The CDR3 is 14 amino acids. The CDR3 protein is CASSIRRGSYEQYF. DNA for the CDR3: TGTGCCAGCAGCATTCGACGGGGCTCCTACGAGCAGTACTTC.

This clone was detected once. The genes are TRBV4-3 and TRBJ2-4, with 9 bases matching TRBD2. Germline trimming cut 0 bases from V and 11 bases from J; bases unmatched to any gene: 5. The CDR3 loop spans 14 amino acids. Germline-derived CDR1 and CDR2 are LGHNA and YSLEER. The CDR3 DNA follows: TGCGCCAGCAGCCAAGATGGGGCGGGAGGGTTTCAGTACTTC. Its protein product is CASSQDGAGGFQYF.

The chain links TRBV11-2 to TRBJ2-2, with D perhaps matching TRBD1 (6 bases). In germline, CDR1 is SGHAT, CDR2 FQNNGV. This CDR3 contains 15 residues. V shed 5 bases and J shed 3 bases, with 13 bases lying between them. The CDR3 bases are TGTGCCAGCAGCCCAATAAAGGGGGACACCGGGGAGCTGTTTTTT. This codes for CASSPIKGDTGELFF.

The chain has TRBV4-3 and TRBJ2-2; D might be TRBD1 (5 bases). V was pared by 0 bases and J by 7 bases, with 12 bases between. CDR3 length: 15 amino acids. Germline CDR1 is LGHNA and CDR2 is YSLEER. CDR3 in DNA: TGCGCCAGCAGCCAAGAATACAGGAGAATCGGGGAGCTGTTTTTT. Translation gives CASSQEYRRIGELFF.

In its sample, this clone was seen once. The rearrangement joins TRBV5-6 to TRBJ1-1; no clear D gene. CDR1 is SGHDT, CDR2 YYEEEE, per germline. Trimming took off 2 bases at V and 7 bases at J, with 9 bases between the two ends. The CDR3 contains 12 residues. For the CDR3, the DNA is TGTGCCAGCAGCTTTCTTGAAGGTGAAGCTTTCTTT. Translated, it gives CASSFLEGEAFF.

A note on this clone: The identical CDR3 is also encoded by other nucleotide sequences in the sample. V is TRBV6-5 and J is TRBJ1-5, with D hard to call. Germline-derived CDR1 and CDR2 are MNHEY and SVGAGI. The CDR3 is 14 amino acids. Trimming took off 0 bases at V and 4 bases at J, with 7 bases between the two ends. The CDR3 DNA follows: TGTGCCAGCAGTTACTCGGGAGGGAATCAGCCCCAGCATTTT. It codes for CASSYSGGNQPQHF.

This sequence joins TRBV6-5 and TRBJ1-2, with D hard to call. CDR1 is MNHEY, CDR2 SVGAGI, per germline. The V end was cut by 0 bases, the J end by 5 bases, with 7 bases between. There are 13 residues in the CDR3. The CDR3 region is CASSYSRNYGYTF. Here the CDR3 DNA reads TGTGCCAGCAGTTACTCCCGGAATTATGGCTACACCTTC.

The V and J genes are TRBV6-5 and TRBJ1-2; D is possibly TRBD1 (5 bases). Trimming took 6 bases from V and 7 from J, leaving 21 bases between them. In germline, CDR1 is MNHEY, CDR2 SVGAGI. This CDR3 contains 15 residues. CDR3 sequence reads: CASSTTSGPLAGYTF. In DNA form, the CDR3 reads TGTGCCAGCAGCACGACCTCGGGACCCCTGGCTGGCTACACCTTC.

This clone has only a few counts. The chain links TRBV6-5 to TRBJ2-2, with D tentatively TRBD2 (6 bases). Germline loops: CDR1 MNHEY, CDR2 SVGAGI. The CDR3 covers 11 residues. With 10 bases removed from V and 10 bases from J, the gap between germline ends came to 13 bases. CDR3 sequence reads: CATVERAELFF. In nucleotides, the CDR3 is TGTGCCACCGTAGAGCGGGCGGAGCTGTTTTTT.

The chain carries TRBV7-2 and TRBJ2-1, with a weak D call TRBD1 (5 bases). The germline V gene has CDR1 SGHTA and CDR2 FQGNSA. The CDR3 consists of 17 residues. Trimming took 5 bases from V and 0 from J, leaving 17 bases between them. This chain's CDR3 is CASSLEARGSSYNEQFF. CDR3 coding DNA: TGTGCCAGCAGCCTCGAGGCTAGGGGAAGCTCCTACAATGAGCAGTTCTTC. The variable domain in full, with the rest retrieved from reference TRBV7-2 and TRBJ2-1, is GAGVSQSPSNKVTEKGKDVELRCDPISGHTALYWYRQSLGQGLEFLIYFQGNSAPDKSGLPSDRFSAERTGGSVSTLTIQRTQQEDSAVYLCASSLEARGSSYNEQFFGPGTRLTVL.

CDR3 nucleotide sequence: TGTGCCAGCACCCGTATGGCGGCGACCGGGGAGCTGTTTTTT. Amino acid sequence: CASTRMAATGELFF. The V call is TRBV2, the J call TRBJ2-2; D not certain. The CDR3 loop spans 14 amino acids. The germline V gene encodes CDR1 SNHLY and CDR2 FYNNEI. The V and J ends lost 7 bases and 5 bases respectively, with 14 bases between them.

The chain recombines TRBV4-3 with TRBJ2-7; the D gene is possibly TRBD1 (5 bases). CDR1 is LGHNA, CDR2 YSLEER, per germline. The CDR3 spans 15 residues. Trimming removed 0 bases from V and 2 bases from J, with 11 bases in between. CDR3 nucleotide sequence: TGCGCCAGCAGCCAAGAACTACAGGCAACCTACGAGCAGTACTTC. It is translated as CASSQELQATYEQYF.

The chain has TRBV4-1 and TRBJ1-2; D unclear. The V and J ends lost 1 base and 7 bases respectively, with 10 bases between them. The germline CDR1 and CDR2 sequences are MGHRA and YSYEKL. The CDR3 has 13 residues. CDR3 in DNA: TGCGCCAGCAGCCAAGTAGCACGCCGTGGCTACACCTTC. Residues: CASSQVARRGYTF.

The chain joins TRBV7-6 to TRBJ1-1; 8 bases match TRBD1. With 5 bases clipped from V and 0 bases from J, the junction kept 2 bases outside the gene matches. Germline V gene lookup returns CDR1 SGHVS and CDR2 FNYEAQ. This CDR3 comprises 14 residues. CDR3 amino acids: CASSRQGMNTEAFF. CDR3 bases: TGTGCCAGCAGCCGACAGGGGATGAACACTGAAGCTTTCTTT.

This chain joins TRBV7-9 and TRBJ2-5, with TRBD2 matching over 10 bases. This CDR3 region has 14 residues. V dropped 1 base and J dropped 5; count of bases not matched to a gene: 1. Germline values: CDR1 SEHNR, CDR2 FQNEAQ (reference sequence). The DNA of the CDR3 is TGTGCCAGCAGCTTAGAACTAGCGGGGGAGACCCAGTACTTC. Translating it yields CASSLELAGETQYF.

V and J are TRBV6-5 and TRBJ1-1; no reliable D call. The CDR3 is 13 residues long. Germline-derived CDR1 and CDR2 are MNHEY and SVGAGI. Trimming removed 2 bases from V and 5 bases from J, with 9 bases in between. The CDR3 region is CASSYGLETEAFF. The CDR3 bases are TGTGCCAGCAGTTACGGGTTAGAAACTGAAGCTTTCTTT.

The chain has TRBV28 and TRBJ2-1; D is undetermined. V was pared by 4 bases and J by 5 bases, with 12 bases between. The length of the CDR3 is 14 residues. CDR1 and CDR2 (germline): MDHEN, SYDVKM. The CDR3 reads CASSSLVGNNEQFF. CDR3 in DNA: TGTGCCAGCAGTTCCCTCGTTGGTAACAATGAGCAGTTCTTC.

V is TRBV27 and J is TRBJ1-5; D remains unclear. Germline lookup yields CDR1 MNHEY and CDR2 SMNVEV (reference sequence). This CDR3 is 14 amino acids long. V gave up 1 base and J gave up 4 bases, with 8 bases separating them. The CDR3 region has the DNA TGTGCCAGCAGTTTATTGGGAAAGAATCAGCCCCAGCATTTT. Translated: CASSLLGKNQPQHF.

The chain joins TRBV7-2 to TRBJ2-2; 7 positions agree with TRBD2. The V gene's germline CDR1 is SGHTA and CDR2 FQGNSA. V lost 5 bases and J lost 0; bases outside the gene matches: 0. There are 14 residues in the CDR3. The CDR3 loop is CASSGGANTGELFF. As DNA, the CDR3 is TGTGCCAGCAGCGGGGGGGCGAACACCGGGGAGCTGTTTTTT. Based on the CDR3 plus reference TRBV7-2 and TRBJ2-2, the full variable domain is GAGVSQSPSNKVTEKGKDVELRCDPISGHTALYWYRQSLGQGLEFLIYFQGNSAPDKSGLPSDRFSAERTGGSVSTLTIQRTQQEDSAVYLCASSGGANTGELFFGEGSRLTVL.

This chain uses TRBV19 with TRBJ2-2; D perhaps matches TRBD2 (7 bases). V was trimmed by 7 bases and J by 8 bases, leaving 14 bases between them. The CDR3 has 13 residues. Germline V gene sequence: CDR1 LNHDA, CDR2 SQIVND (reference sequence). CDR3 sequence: CASTAGGLGELFF. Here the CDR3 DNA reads TGTGCCAGTACCGCCGGGGGGCTAGGGGAGCTGTTTTTT.

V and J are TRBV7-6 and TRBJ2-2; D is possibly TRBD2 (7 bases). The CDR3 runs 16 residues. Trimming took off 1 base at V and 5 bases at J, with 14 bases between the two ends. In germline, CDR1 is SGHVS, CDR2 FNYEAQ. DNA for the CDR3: TGTGCCAGCAGCTTAGATTCCGGGGGGCGGACCGGGGAGCTGTTTTTT. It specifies CASSLDSGGRTGELFF.

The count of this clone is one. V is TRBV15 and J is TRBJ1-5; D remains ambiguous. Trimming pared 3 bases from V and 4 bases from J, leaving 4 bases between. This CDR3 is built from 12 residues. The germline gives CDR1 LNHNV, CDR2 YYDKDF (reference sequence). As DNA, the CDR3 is TGTGCCACCAGCAGGATTAATCAGCCCCAGCATTTT. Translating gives CATSRINQPQHF. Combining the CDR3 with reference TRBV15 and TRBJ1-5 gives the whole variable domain DAMVIQNPRYQVTQFGKPVTLSCSQTLNHNVMYWYQQKSSQAPKLLFHYYDKDFNNEADTPDNFQSRRPNTSFCFLDIRSPGLGDTAMYLCATSRINQPQHFGDGTRLSIL.

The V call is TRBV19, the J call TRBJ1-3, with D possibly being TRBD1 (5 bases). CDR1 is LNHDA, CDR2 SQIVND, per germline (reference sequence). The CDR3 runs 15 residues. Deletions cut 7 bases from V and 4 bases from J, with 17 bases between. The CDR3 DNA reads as TGTGCCAGTAACCGGGGCAGGGAAGCAGGAAACACCATATATTTT. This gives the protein CASNRGREAGNTIYF.

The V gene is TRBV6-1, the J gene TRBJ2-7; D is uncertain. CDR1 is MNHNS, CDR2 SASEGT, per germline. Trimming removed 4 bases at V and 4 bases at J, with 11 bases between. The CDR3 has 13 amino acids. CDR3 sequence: CASSATNLYEQYF. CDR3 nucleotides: TGTGCCAGCAGTGCCACAAACCTTTACGAGCAGTACTTC.